The source of this TCR beta chain is a study of T cells in Graves' hyperthyroidism and ophthalmopathy. CDR1 and CDR2 (germline): SGHRS, YFSETQ. The J segment lost 8 bases and the V segment lost 4 bases, leaving 13 bases of the junction unmatched. CDR3 size: 16 residues. This clonotype was counted ten times or more. RNA transcripts gave rise to amplified TCR beta CDR3 regions. The HTBI primer set served for first-round RT-PCR of the TCR CDR3. Using its own MiXCR run on the multiplex PCR reads, TCRdb lists one record per CDR3 protein. Of roughly 420,000 distinct CDR3 sequences in the sample, roughly 13% were seen once.

The chain joins TRBV5-1 to TRBJ2-1, with 9 bases identical to TRBD1. The sample comprised blood. The sequence was collected from a woman in her late teens or twenties with Graves' hyperthyroidism. CDR3 sequence reads: CASSHPPGQGQHEQFF. CDR3 in DNA: TGCGCCAGCAGCCACCCTCCGGGACAGGGTCAACATGAGCAGTTCTTC.